This T cell receptor beta chain was captured in a study of shared clonotypes between healthy human individuals. The wider study: Two women and a few men aged 18 to 49 served as donors. Study findings and constraints: What limited the represented genetic and exposure-history diversity was the small number of donors.

The germline V gene has CDR1 MNHEY and CDR2 SMNVEV (reference sequence). There are 15 residues in the CDR3. Trimming pared 1 base from V and 0 bases from J, leaving 10 bases between. A CD45RA+ naive subset and a CD45RA-negative memory subset were split from CD4+ cells. As regards this clone: Its target is not known.

Genomic DNA of each subset was evenly split across several immunoSEQ plates. Generated by immunoSEQ multiplex PCR, the TCRdb table keeps only in-frame clones and is missing some. The table records roughly 1.5 million clones, 95% to 99% of them present only once. V is TRBV27 and J is TRBJ2-7; possibly TRBD1 for D (6 bases). The receptor was isolated from a man aged 30 to 39 in good health. The sample consisted of naive CD4+ T cells sorted from blood. The subset was: CD45RA+ positively selected. Here the CDR3 DNA reads TGTGCCAGCAGTTTATTAGGGGACACCTCCTACGAGCAGTACTTC. It specifies CASSLLGDTSYEQYF.